The clone carrying this TCR beta chain was detected many times. MiXCR was run by TCRdb on the 5' RACE reads, yielding one entry per CDR3 protein. This table has under 300,000 distinct CDR3 sequences, about an eighth appearing once. The data are from a study of T cells after yellow fever vaccination. The clonotype was recovered from a man between 25 and 39 years old who received the YFV17D yellow fever vaccine. The sample here was CD4+ T cells sorted from PBMCs, taken 45 days after the yellow fever booster vaccination.

CDR3 in DNA: TGCAGTGCTGTATTCCAGGGGCGTCAGCCCCAGCATTTT. Protein: CSAVFQGRQPQHF. The chain combines TRBV20-1 with TRBJ1-5; D may be TRBD1 (6 bases). V lost 5 bases, J lost 6 bases, and 14 bases lay in between. The CDR3 runs to 13 residues. Germline CDR1 reads DFQATT; CDR2 reads SNEGSKA (reference sequence).